A single sample is the source of the 25 T cell receptor beta chains below, sequenced in a study of T cells in Graves' hyperthyroidism and ophthalmopathy. Researchers took RNA transcripts and amplified the TCR beta CDR3 regions from them. First-round RT-PCR with HTBI primers amplified the TCR CDR3 region. TCRdb re-analysed the multiplex PCR reads in MiXCR, keeping a single row per CDR3 protein. This table has 450,000 to 600,000 distinct CDR3 sequences, 14% appearing once. Input material: blood. Every receptor here comes from a woman aged 40 to 55 with Graves' hyperthyroidism.

This clonotype has more than one count but fewer than ten. The CDR3 reads CAITLPGPITNYGYTF. Written as DNA, the CDR3 is TGTGCCATCACCTTACCCGGCCCTATCACTAACTATGGCTACACCTTC. The chain combines TRBV10-3 with TRBJ1-2; no reliable D call. The germline V gene encodes CDR1 ENHRY and CDR2 SYGVKD. This CDR3 is built from 16 residues. V was clipped by 7 bases and J by 0 bases, with 18 bases between them.

This clonotype has more than one count but fewer than ten. This chain links TRBV19 with TRBJ2-1; 7 bases are a match to TRBD2. V shed 1 base and J 3 bases; nucleotides not matched to a gene: 3. This CDR3 is 15 amino acids long. Germline assignment: CDR1 LNHDA and CDR2 SQIVND (reference sequence). The CDR3 here is CASSIALAVYNEQFF. CDR3 sequence (DNA): TGTGCCAGTAGTATAGCCCTAGCGGTCTACAATGAGCAGTTCTTC.

This clonotype was detected ten times or more. The chain uses TRBV7-8 and TRBJ2-1; 9 nucleotides match TRBD2. Unmatched junction bases numbered 6, after V lost 1 base and J lost 2 bases. Per germline, CDR1 SGHVS and CDR2 FQNEAQ. The CDR3 has 17 residues. CDR3 DNA: TGTGCCAGCAGCTTAGATGGGCTAGCGGGAACCTACAATGAGCAGTTCTTC. It specifies CASSLDGLAGTYNEQFF. The variable domain in full, completed from reference TRBV7-8 and TRBJ2-1, reads GAGVSQSPRYKVAKRGQDVALRCDPISGHVSLFWYQQALGQGPEFLTYFQNEAQLDKSGLPSDRFFAERPEGSVSTLKIQRTQQEDSAVYLCASSLDGLAGTYNEQFFGPGTRLTVL.

At least ten counts were recorded for this clonotype. This chain joins TRBV3-1 and TRBJ1-4; no reliable D call. The CDR3 loop spans 14 amino acids. Trimming shortened V by 4 bases and J by 5 bases, and 11 bases separated the two germline ends. Germline lookup yields CDR1 LGHDT and CDR2 YNNKEL (reference sequence). The CDR3 is CASSPRTRNEKLFF. The CDR3 nucleotides read TGTGCCAGCAGCCCGCGGACGCGAAATGAAAAACTGTTTTTT.

The chain employs TRBV7-2 and TRBJ2-7, with D perhaps TRBD1 (6 bases). Per germline, CDR1 SGHTA and CDR2 FQGNSA. The CDR3 has 15 amino acids. Trimming left V 0 bases short and J 3 bases short, with 12 bases between. CDR3 sequence: CASSLAQGSGYEQYF. CDR3 nucleotides: TGTGCCAGCAGCTTAGCGCAGGGGTCAGGCTACGAGCAGTACTTC.

In its sample, this clonotype was seen many times. The V and J genes are TRBV12-3 or TRBV12-4 and TRBJ2-7; D is unclear. The CDR3 sequence is 18 residues long. V was clipped by 1 base and J by 8 bases, with 27 bases between them. CDR3 amino acids: CASSLEPFRWSDDSKQYF. CDR3 nucleotide sequence: TGTGCCAGCAGTTTAGAGCCGTTTAGGTGGTCGGACGACTCGAAGCAGTACTTC.

Many counts were recorded for this clonotype. The rearrangement links TRBV6-1 to TRBJ2-1; no clear D. Germline assignment: CDR1 MNHNS and CDR2 SASEGT. The CDR3 loop spans 18 amino acids. V lost 2 bases and J lost 1, with 18 bases in between. The CDR3 loop is CASSEPQTSHGSYNEQFF. The DNA of the CDR3 is TGTGCCAGCAGTGAACCCCAAACTTCCCATGGGTCCTACAATGAGCAGTTCTTC.

This clonotype was counted ten times or more. The chain joins TRBV20-1 to TRBJ2-1, with 13 bases that match TRBD2. In germline, CDR1 is DFQATT, CDR2 SNEGSKA (reference sequence). Germline trimming cut 3 bases from V and 6 bases from J; bases unmatched to any gene: 8. The CDR3 extends over 16 amino acids. The CDR3 DNA is TGCAGTGCTAGGGTCCGACTAGCGGGAGGTGTCAATGAGCAGTTCTTC. This codes for CSARVRLAGGVNEQFF.

This sequence joins TRBV19 and TRBJ2-7; D may be TRBD2 (6 bases). The CDR3 has 13 amino acids. V lost 0 bases to trimming and J lost 3 bases, with 6 bases between them. Germline V gene data show CDR1 as LNHDA and CDR2 as SQIVND (reference sequence). CDR3 coding DNA: TGTGCCAGTAGTATAGAGGAGGGCTACGAGCAGTACTTC. Protein product: CASSIEEGYEQYF.

The DNA of the CDR3 is TGTGCCAGCAGTACCTCAGGTCTTACTAGCACAGATACGCAGCATTTT. The encoded protein is CASSTSGLTSTDTQHF. V usage is TRBV6-1 and J usage is TRBJ2-3; D not resolved. TRBJ1-5 explains the end of the DNA better; the J call may be wrong. Germline CDR1 and CDR2: MNHNS and SASEGT. The CDR3 covers 16 residues.

This chain links TRBV7-2 with TRBJ2-7; 7 bases line up with TRBD1. The CDR3 is 16 residues long. Losses at the gene ends were 5 bases for V and 2 bases for J; bases not matched to a gene: 12. Germline loops: CDR1 SGHTA, CDR2 FQGNSA. CDR3 protein: CASSRDRDRVAYEQYF. In nucleotides, the CDR3 is TGTGCCAGCAGCCGGGACCGGGACAGAGTCGCCTACGAGCAGTACTTC.

This clonotype was seen many times. V usage is TRBV9 and J usage is TRBJ1-2, with D possibly being TRBD1 (6 bases). V lost 0 bases and J lost 5, with 17 bases in between. Germline CDR1 SGDLS, CDR2 YYNGEE. This CDR3 has 16 amino acids. The CDR3, as DNA: TGTGCCAGCAGCGTAGGTTCAGGAACAGGGCTATATGGCTACACCTTC. Protein sequence: CASSVGSGTGLYGYTF.

This chain connects TRBV28 to TRBJ1-2; D remains ambiguous. The ends were cut back, 4 bases at V and 8 bases at J, with 14 bases in the middle. The CDR3 consists of 13 residues. From germline, CDR1 is MDHEN and CDR2 SYDVKM. DNA of the CDR3: TGTGCCAGCAGTTCCGGGCAGTATTTCGGCTACACCTTC. Its protein is CASSSGQYFGYTF.

This chain joins TRBV7-9 and TRBJ2-7; 7 nucleotides match TRBD1. The CDR3 sequence is 16 residues long. Germline lookup yields CDR1 SEHNR and CDR2 FQNEAQ (reference sequence). The V and J ends lost 5 bases and 2 bases, in that order; junction bases with no gene match: 12. CDR3 region: CASSQEVNRGPYEQYF. Written as DNA, the CDR3 is TGTGCCAGCAGCCAAGAAGTCAACAGGGGACCCTACGAGCAGTACTTC.

The V and J genes are TRBV7-3 and TRBJ2-5, with D maybe TRBD2 (6 bases). Trimming left V 4 bases short and J 5 bases short, with 20 bases between. The CDR3 has 16 amino acids. Germline values: CDR1 SGHTA, CDR2 FQGTGA. The CDR3 sequence is CASSSKGTGLRETQYF. The CDR3 DNA sequence: TGTGCCAGCAGCTCCAAGGGGACTGGTTTACGGGAGACCCAGTACTTC. The full variable domain, in which reference TRBV7-3 and TRBJ2-5 provide the parts outside the CDR3, is GAGVSQTPSNKVTEKGKYVELRCDPISGHTALYWYRQSLGQGPEFLIYFQGTGAADDSGLPNDRFFAVRPEGSVSTLKIQRTERGDSAVYLCASSSKGTGLRETQYFGPGTRLLVL.

This clonotype was picked up many times. CDR3 amino acids: CASSSASTRATDTQYF. CDR3 nucleotide sequence: TGTGCCAGCAGCTCCGCTAGCACGAGGGCCACAGATACGCAGTATTTT. The rearrangement links TRBV5-4 to TRBJ2-3; weak D call: TRBD2 (5 bases). The CDR3 loop spans 16 amino acids. The germline V gene encodes CDR1 SGHNT and CDR2 YYREEE (reference sequence). Trimming removed 3 bases at V and 2 bases at J, with 16 bases between.

This clonotype has a count of ten or more. V is TRBV6-1 and J is TRBJ1-3; D call uncertain. V was shortened by 2 bases and J by 0 bases, with 5 bases between the two germline ends. CDR3 length: 14 residues. CDR1 MNHNS and CDR2 SASEGT come from the germline V gene. The CDR3 spells CASSEKFSGNTIYF. In nucleotides, the CDR3 is TGTGCCAGCAGTGAAAAGTTCTCTGGAAACACCATATATTTT.

This clonotype came up a few times. Here the CDR3 DNA reads TGTGCCAGCAGCCAGGACAGGCCAAAAGGGAGGGTTACCAAAAACATTCAGTACTTC. This gives the protein CASSQDRPKGRVTKNIQYF. The chain employs TRBV3-1 and TRBJ2-4; D is tentatively TRBD1 or TRBD2 (7 bases each). CDR3 length: 19 residues. V was shortened by 3 bases and J by 2 bases, with 23 bases between the two germline ends. CDR1 and CDR2 (germline): LGHDT, YNNKEL (reference sequence).

This clonotype was counted ten times or more. The chain couples TRBV11-2 to TRBJ1-2, with 9 bases fitting TRBD1. J gave up 8 bases and V 3 bases, and 10 bases lay outside the gene matches. The CDR3 loop spans 15 amino acids. Per germline, CDR1 SGHAT and CDR2 FQNNGV. CDR3 DNA: TGTGCCAGCAGCTTTTTCCAACAGGGGGCGGAGGGCTACACCTTC. Protein product: CASSFFQQGAEGYTF.

V usage is TRBV11-2 and J usage is TRBJ2-5; 14 positions agree with TRBD2. From germline, CDR1 is SGHAT and CDR2 FQNNGV. J was trimmed by 7 bases and V by 2 bases; bases with no gene match: 6. The CDR3 contains 16 residues. CDR3 in amino acids: CASSLMTSGRVVTQYF. Written as DNA, the CDR3 is TGTGCCAGCAGCTTAATGACTAGCGGGAGGGTGGTGACCCAGTACTTC.

This clonotype has a handful of counts. A much larger clone sits a single nucleotide away, making a read error possible. V and J are TRBV30 and TRBJ2-1; the D is unclear. This CDR3 region has 13 residues. Trimming shortened V by 2 bases and J by 6 bases, and 11 bases separated the two germline ends. Germline V gene data show CDR1 as GTSNPN and CDR2 as SVGIG (reference sequence). The CDR3 spells CAWSLEQINEQFF. The CDR3 nucleotides are TGTGCCTGGAGTTTGGAACAAATCAATGAGCAGTTCTTC.

In its sample, this clonotype was seen many times. V and J are TRBV6-1 and TRBJ1-1; unclear D gene. The CDR3 loop spans 16 amino acids. The V end lost 0 bases, the J end lost 0 bases, and 11 bases lay between the germline ends. CDR1 MNHNS and CDR2 SASEGT come from the germline V gene. As DNA, the CDR3 is TGTGCCAGCAGTGAAGCTCGGGCACTCATGAACACTGAAGCTTTCTTT. Encoded protein: CASSEARALMNTEAFF.

The chain uses TRBV29-1 and TRBJ2-7, with D hard to call. Per germline, CDR1 SQVTM and CDR2 ANQGSEA. CDR3 length equals 12 residues. Between the trimmed V and J ends, which lost 0 bases and 5 bases, there was a span of 8 bases. The CDR3 DNA reads as TGCAGCGTTGAAGATCTGGGCAACGAGCAGTACTTC. Amino acids: CSVEDLGNEQYF.

This clonotype was counted many times. V and J are TRBV20-1 and TRBJ2-7; 8 bases align to TRBD1. Germline-derived CDR1 and CDR2 are DFQATT and SNEGSKA (reference sequence). The CDR3 loop spans 15 amino acids. V dropped 3 bases and J dropped 7; count of bases not matched to a gene: 14. The CDR3 is CSARTPEDRVREQYF. For the CDR3, the DNA is TGCAGTGCTAGGACCCCCGAGGACAGGGTTCGAGAGCAGTACTTC.

This chain uses TRBV28 with TRBJ2-1; 10 nucleotides match TRBD2. The germline CDR1 and CDR2 sequences are MDHEN and SYDVKM. CDR3 length: 15 amino acids. V shed 7 bases and J 0 bases; nucleotides not matched to a gene: 3. The DNA for the CDR3 is TGTGCCAGCAAACAGCGGGAGGGCTCCTACAATGAGCAGTTCTTC. The encoded protein is CASKQREGSYNEQFF. The variable domain in full, completed from reference TRBV28 and TRBJ2-1, reads DVKVTQSSRYLVKRTGEKVFLECVQDMDHENMFWYRQDPGLGLRLIYFSYDVKMKEKGDIPEGYSVSREKKERFSLILESASTNQTSMYLCASKQREGSYNEQFFGPGTRLTVL.